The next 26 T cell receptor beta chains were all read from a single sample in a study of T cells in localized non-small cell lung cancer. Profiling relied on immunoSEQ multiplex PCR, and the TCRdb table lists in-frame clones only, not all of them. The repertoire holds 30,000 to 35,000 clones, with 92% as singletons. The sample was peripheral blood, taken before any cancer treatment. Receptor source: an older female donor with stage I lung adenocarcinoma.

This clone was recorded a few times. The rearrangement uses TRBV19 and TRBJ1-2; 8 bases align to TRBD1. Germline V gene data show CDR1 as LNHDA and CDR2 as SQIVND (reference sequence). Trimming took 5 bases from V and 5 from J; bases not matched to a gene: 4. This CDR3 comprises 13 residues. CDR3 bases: TGTGCCAGTAGTCCGACAGGGGAATATGGCTACACCTTC. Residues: CASSPTGEYGYTF.

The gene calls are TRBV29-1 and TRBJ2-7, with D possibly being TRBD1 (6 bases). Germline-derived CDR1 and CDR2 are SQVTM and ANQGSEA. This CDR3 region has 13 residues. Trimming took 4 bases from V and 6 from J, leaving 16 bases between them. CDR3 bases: TGCAGCGTTGCTCGGCGGACAGCCGGCGAGCAGTACTTC. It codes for CSVARRTAGEQYF.

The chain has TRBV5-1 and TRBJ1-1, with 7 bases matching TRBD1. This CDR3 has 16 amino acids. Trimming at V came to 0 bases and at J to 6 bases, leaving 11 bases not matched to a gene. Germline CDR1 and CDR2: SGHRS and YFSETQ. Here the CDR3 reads CASSLAAGGGKAEAFF. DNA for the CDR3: TGCGCCAGCAGCTTGGCCGCAGGGGGAGGAAAAGCTGAAGCTTTCTTT.

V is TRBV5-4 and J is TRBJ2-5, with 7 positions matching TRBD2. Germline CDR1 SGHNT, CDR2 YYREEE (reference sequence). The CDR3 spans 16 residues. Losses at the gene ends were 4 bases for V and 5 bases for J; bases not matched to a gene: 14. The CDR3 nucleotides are TGTGCCAGCAGCCCGGCAGAGCAGGGAGGGAGGGAGACCCAGTACTTC. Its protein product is CASSPAEQGGRETQYF.

The CDR3 spells CASSPGVRDAEAFF. For the CDR3, the DNA is TGTGCCAGCTCACCAGGGGTCAGAGACGCTGAAGCTTTCTTT. The V call is TRBV18, the J call TRBJ1-1; no reliable D call. Germline V CDR1 and CDR2: KGHSH, LQKENI. This CDR3 is 14 amino acids long. Trimming stripped 2 bases from V and 6 bases from J, with 13 bases between.

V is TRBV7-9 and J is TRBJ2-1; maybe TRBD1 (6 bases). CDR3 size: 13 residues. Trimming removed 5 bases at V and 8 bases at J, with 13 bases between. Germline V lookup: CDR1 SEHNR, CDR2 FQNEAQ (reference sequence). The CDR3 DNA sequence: TGTGCCAGCAGCACAGGGAGCGAGGATGAGCAGTTCTTC. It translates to CASSTGSEDEQFF.

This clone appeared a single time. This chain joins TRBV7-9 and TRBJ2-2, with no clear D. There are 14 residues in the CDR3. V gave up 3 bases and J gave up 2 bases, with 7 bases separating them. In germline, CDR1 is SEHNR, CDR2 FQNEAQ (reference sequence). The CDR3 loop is CASSFRVNTGELFF. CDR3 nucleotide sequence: TGTGCCAGCAGCTTCCGGGTAAACACCGGGGAGCTGTTTTTT.

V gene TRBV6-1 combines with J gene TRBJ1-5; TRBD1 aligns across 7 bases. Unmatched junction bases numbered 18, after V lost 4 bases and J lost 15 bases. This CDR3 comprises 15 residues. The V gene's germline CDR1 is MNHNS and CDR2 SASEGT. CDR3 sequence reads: CASSGNRDARSGGHF. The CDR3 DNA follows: TGTGCCAGCAGTGGAAACCGGGACGCACGATCAGGGGGGCATTTT.

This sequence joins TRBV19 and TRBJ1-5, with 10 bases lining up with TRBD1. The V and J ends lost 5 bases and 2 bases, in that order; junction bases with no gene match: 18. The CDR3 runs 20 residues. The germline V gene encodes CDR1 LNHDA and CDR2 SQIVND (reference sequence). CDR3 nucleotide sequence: TGTGCCAGTAGTCTTCCCCCGACAGGGGGCGCATCTTGGGGCAATCAGCCCCAGCATTTT. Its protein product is CASSLPPTGGASWGNQPQHF.

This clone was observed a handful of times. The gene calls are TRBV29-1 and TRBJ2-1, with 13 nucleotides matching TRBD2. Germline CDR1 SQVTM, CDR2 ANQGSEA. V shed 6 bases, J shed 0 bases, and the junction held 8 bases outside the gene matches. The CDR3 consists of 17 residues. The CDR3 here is CSVRLAGGPSSYNEQFF. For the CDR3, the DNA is TGCAGCGTCCGACTAGCGGGGGGTCCGAGCTCCTACAATGAGCAGTTCTTC.

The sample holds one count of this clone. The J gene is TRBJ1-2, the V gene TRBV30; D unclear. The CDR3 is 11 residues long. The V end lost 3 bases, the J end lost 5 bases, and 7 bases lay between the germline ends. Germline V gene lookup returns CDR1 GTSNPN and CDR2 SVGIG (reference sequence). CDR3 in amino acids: CAWRLVYGYTF. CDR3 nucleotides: TGTGCCTGGAGATTGGTATATGGCTACACCTTC.

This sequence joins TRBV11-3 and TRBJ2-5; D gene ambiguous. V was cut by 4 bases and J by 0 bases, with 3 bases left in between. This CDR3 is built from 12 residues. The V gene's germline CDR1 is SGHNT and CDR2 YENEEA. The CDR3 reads CASSSHQETQYF. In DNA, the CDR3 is TGTGCCAGCAGCTCCCACCAAGAGACCCAGTACTTC.

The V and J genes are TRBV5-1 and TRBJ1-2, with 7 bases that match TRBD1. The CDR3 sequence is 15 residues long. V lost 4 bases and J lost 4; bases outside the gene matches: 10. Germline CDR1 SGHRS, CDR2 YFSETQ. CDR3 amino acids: CASSVESTGPYGYTF. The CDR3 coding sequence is TGCGCCAGCAGCGTGGAATCGACAGGGCCCTATGGCTACACCTTC.

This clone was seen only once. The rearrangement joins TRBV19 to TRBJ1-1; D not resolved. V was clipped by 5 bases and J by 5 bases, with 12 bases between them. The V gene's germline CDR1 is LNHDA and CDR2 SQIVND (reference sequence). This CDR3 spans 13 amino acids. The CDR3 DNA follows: TGTGCCAGTAGTGCGGCGGCGCGAACTGAAGCTTTCTTT. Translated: CASSAAARTEAFF.

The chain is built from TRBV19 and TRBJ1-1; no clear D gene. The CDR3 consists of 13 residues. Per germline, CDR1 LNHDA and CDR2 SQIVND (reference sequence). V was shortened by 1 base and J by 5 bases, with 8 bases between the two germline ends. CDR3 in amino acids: CASSIVSGTEAFF. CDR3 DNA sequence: TGTGCCAGTAGTATAGTTTCGGGAACTGAAGCTTTCTTT.

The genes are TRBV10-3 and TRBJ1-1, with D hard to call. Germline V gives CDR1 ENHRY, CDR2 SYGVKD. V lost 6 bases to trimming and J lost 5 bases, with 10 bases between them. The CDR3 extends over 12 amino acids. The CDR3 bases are TGTGCCATCAGCCCCACCAGGACTGAAGCTTTCTTT. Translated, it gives CAISPTRTEAFF.

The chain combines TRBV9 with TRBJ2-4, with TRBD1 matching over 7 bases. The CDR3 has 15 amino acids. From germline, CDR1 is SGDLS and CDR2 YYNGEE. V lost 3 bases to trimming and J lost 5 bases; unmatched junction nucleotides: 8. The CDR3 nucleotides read TGTGCCAGCAGCGCCGGGGCGACAGGGCAAAACATTCAGTACTTC. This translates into CASSAGATGQNIQYF. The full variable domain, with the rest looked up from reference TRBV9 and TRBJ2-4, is DSGVTQTPKHLITATGQRVTLRCSPRSGDLSVYWYQQSLDQGLQFLIQYYNGEERAKGNILERFSAQQFPDLHSELNLSSLELGDSALYFCASSAGATGQNIQYFGAGTRLSVL.

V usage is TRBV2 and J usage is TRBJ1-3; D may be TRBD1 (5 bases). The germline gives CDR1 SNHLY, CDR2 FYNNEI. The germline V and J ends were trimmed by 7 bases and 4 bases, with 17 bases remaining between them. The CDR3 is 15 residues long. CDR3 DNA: TGTGCCAGCACCCGAGCCGCAGGGTTCGGAAACACCATATATTTT. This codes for CASTRAAGFGNTIYF.

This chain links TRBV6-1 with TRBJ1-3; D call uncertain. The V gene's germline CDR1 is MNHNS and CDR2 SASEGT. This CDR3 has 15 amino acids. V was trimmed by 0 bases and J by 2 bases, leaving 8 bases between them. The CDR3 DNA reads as TGTGCCAGCAGTGAAGCGCAAGGGACTGGAAACACCATATATTTT. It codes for CASSEAQGTGNTIYF.

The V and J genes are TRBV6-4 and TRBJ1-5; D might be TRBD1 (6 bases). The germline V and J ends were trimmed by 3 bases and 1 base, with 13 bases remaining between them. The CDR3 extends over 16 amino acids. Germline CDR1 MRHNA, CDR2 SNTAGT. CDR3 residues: CASSDPDRRSNQPQHF. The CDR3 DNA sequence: TGTGCCAGCAGTGATCCCGACAGGCGAAGCAATCAGCCCCAGCATTTT.

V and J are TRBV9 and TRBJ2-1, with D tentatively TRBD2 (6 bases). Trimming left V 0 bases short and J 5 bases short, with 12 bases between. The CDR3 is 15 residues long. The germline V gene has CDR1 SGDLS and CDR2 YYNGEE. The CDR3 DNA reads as TGTGCCAGCAGCGTAGAGGCTAGCGCGAACAATGAGCAGTTCTTC. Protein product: CASSVEASANNEQFF.

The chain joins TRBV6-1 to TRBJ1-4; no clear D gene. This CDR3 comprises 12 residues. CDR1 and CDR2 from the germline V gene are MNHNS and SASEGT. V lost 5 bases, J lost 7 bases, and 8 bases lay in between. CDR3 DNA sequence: TGTGCCAGCAGTTCCGTAGGTGAAAAACTGTTTTTT. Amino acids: CASSSVGEKLFF.

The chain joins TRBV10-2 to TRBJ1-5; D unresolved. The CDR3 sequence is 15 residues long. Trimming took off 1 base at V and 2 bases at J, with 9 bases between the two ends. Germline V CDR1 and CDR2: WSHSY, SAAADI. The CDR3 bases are TGCGCCAGCAGTGAGTTCGGGTATGGCAATCAGCCCCAGCATTTT. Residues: CASSEFGYGNQPQHF.

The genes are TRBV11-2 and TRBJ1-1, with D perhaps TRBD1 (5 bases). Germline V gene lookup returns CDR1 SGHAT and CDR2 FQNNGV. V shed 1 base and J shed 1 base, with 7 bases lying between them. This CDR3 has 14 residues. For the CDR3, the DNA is TGTGCCAGCAGCTTAGTCGGGGGGAACACTGAAGCTTTCTTT. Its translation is CASSLVGGNTEAFF.

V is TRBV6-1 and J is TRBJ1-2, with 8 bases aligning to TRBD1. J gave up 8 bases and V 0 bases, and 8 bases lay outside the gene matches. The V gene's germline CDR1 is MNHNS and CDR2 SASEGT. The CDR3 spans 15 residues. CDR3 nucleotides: TGTGCCAGCAGTGAAGCCCTCGACAGGGGTCGGGGCTACACCTTC. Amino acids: CASSEALDRGRGYTF.

CDR3 residues: CASSFPGGSYGYTF. As DNA, the CDR3 is TGTGCCAGCAGCTTCCCAGGGGGCTCGTATGGCTACACCTTC. The chain employs TRBV5-8 and TRBJ1-2; 8 bases line up with TRBD1. Germline trimming cut 2 bases from V and 5 bases from J; bases unmatched to any gene: 5. This CDR3 is 14 amino acids long. In germline, CDR1 is SGHTS, CDR2 YDEGEE.